These T cell receptor beta chains were read from a single sample in a study of early T cells in non-severe SARS-CoV-2 infection. From the 5' RACE reads, TCRdb called clonotypes with MiXCR, one entry per CDR3 protein. The sample lists roughly 99,000 distinct CDR3 sequences, about 12% occurring once. Here the sequenced sample was whole blood, taken at baseline. The receptors originated from an adult who was a healthcare worker with PCR-confirmed SARS-CoV-2 infection or an uninfected control (not recorded which). CDR3s include the opening cysteine and the closing phenylalanine or tryptophan. Each record gives: J gene, V gene, clone size, D gene, CDR3 DNA, CDR3 protein. D genes are given only for firm matches. Expanded clones get a size class; other rows say once, few or many, or leave the size out.

>TRBJ1-5|TRBV5-6|.|.
TGTGCCAGCAGCTTGCAGGGGAGAGAACTGCCCCAGCATTTT
CASSLQGRELPQHF
>TRBJ1-4|TRBV6-2/TRBV6-3|.|TRBD1
TGTGCCAGCAGTTTACAGGGGGTCGTCGAAAAACTGTTTTTT
CASSLQGVVEKLFF
>TRBJ1-1|TRBV5-4|few|.
TGTGCCAGCAGTCACAGTCTGGACACTGAAGCTTTCTTT
CASSHSLDTEAFF
>TRBJ1-3|TRBV6-2/TRBV6-3|.|TRBD1
TGTGCCAGCAGTGACCCGACAGGGGCCTTCTCTGGAAACACCATATATTTT
CASSDPTGAFSGNTIYF
>TRBJ2-3|TRBV19|once|TRBD1
TGTGCCAGCCGGGACAGAGGCACAGATACGCAGTATTTT
CASRDRGTDTQYF
>TRBJ1-5|TRBV24-1|few|TRBD1
TGTGCCACCAGTGACTCTAGACAGGGCGGCCGCAATCAGCCCCAGCATTTT
CATSDSRQGGRNQPQHF
>TRBJ1-2|TRBV13|.|.
TGTGCCAGCAGCTTGGGCATAAGGGATGGCTACACCTTC
CASSLGIRDGYTF
>TRBJ1-1|TRBV6-1|few|.
TGTGCCAGCAGTGACCCCTTACAGGGGAACACTGAAGCTTTCTTT
CASSDPLQGNTEAFF
>TRBJ1-3|TRBV12-3/TRBV12-4|.|.
TGTGCCAGCAGTGAGGGTACAGGCTCTGGAAACACCATATATTTT
CASSEGTGSGNTIYF
>TRBJ1-4|TRBV29-1|few|.
TGCAGCGTTTCTAGGACGGGAACTAATGAAAAACTGTTTTTT
CSVSRTGTNEKLFF
>TRBJ1-5|TRBV28|many|.
TGTGCCAGCAGTCCCTCGCAGAGGCGCCTGGGGTTT
CASSPSQRRLGF
>TRBJ2-7|TRBV5-4|.|TRBD2
TGTGCCAGCAGCGATAGCGGGACCCTCTACGAGCAGTACTTC
CASSDSGTLYEQYF
>TRBJ2-1|TRBV7-6|.|TRBD2
TGTGCCAGCAGCTTAGCGATCAGTAGGACTAGCGGGAGGGGTGAGCAGTTCTTC
CASSLAISRTSGRGEQFF
>TRBJ2-2|TRBV5-4|few|.
TGTGCCAGCAGCTTGTCGGACTTTAACGGGGAGCTGTTTTTT
CASSLSDFNGELFF
>TRBJ1-2|TRBV27|many|.
TGTGCCAGCAGTTTAACTGCTAACTATGGCTACACCTTC
CASSLTANYGYTF
>TRBJ1-2|TRBV6-6|few|.
TGTGCCAGCAGTTCCATTACACGGAACTATGGCTACACCTTC
CASSSITRNYGYTF
>TRBJ2-6|TRBV5-4|few|.
TGTGCCAGCAGTCCTGACTCTGGGGCCAACGTCCTGACTTTC
CASSPDSGANVLTF
>TRBJ1-5|TRBV19|many|.
TGTGCCAGTAGTAACTATTATAGCAATCAGCCCCAGCATTTT
CASSNYYSNQPQHF
>TRBJ2-7|TRBV28|many|TRBD1
TGTGCCAGCAGTTCCCCTACAGGGGCCCTGTCCTACGAGCAGTACTTC
CASSSPTGALSYEQYF
>TRBJ1-4|TRBV6-4|.|TRBD1
TGTGCCAGCAGCGGACAGGGGGCTTATAATACTAATGAAAAACTGTTTTTT
CASSGQGAYNTNEKLFF
>TRBJ2-7|TRBV5-1|.|.
TGCGCCAGCAGCCCCCTAGGGACGCCCGCGGACTACGAGCAGTACTTC
CASSPLGTPADYEQYF
>TRBJ2-7|TRBV6-5|many|TRBD2
TGTGCCAGCAGCCCGACGGGACTAGCGGGAGGATACGAGCAGTACTTC
CASSPTGLAGGYEQYF
>TRBJ1-1|TRBV14|few|.
TGTGCCAGCAGCCAAGTAGGTTTTTACACTGAAGCTTTCTTT
CASSQVGFYTEAFF
>TRBJ1-2|TRBV6-1|.|.
TGTGCCAGCAGTGAGGGGGAATTCTATGGCTACACCTTC
CASSEGEFYGYTF
>TRBJ2-6|TRBV2|.|.
TGTGCCAGCTGCGTTGGGCTCGGGGCCAACGTCCTGACTTTC
CASCVGLGANVLTF
>TRBJ2-2|TRBV30|.|.
TGTGCCTGGAGGTACCGTTCTTCCGGGACTTGGAACACCGGGGAGCTGTTTTTT
CAWRYRSSGTWNTGELFF
>TRBJ2-5|TRBV24-1|.|TRBD1
TGTGCCACCAGTGACCGACAGGGTCAAGAGACCCAGTACTTC
CATSDRQGQETQYF
>TRBJ1-6|TRBV12-3/TRBV12-4|.|.
TGTGCCAGCAGAGACGGGGCCTATAATTCACCCCTCCACTTT
CASRDGAYNSPLHF
>TRBJ2-1|TRBV6-6|many|.
TGTGCCAGCAGTCACGGGACGGACAATGAGCAGTTCTTC
CASSHGTDNEQFF